Listed below are T cell receptor beta chains from one sample, sequenced in a study of blood T cell repertoires in COVID-19. TCRdb keeps only in-frame clones here, not all; method: immunoSEQ multiplex PCR. The sample has approximately 350,000 clones; about 90% are singletons. Sequenced input: peripheral blood. Receptors originate from a woman aged 18-35 years who had recovered from COVID-19. Both conserved end residues are part of each CDR3. D genes are given only for firm matches. Only some rows state a clone size, as once, few, many or a class for expanded clones.

J | D | V | size | CDR3 | DNA
TRBJ2-5 | TRBD2 | TRBV2 | NA | CASGPGASGYQETQYF | TGTGCCAGCGGGCCCGGGGCTAGCGGGTACCAAGAGACCCAGTACTTC
TRBJ2-1 | NA | TRBV5-1 | NA | CASSSAGLYNEQFF | TGCGCCAGCAGCTCCGCAGGGCTATACAATGAGCAGTTCTTC
TRBJ1-1 | NA | TRBV6-5 | NA | CASTRVQGTEAFF | TGTGCCAGCACTAGGGTGCAGGGTACTGAAGCTTTCTTT
TRBJ2-3 | NA | TRBV4-3 | NA | CASSQDFGSTPFSDTQYF | TGCGCCAGCAGCCAAGATTTCGGGAGCACCCCGTTTTCGGATACGCAGTATTTT
TRBJ1-2 | TRBD1 | TRBV2 | NA | CASRFRDRTNYGYTF | TGTGCCAGCAGATTCCGGGACAGGACTAACTATGGCTACACCTTC
TRBJ2-3 | NA | TRBV5-1 | NA | CASSPGSGTQYF | TGCGCCAGCAGCCCCGGTTCGGGTACGCAGTATTTT
TRBJ1-1 | NA | TRBV3-1/TRBV3-2 | NA | CASSHSVGVRNTEAFF | TGTGCCAGCAGCCATTCCGTCGGGGTTCGGAACACTGAAGCTTTCTTT
TRBJ2-3 | TRBD2 | TRBV7-2 | NA | CASSLVRGTSGRANTQYF | TGTGCCAGCAGCTTAGTCAGGGGGACTAGCGGGAGGGCGAATACGCAGTATTTT
TRBJ2-1 | NA | TRBV7-6 | NA | CASSLRAGSAYNEQFF | TGTGCCAGCAGCTTACGGGCTGGGAGCGCCTACAATGAGCAGTTCTTC
TRBJ2-1 | NA | TRBV19 | NA | CASSILGGQGINEQFF | TGTGCCAGTAGTATATTGGGAGGTCAGGGAATCAATGAGCAGTTCTTC
TRBJ1-1 | NA | TRBV6-5 | NA | CASSYPGQANTEAFF | TGTGCCAGCAGTTACCCGGGACAAGCGAACACTGAAGCTTTCTTT
TRBJ2-5 | NA | TRBV3-1/TRBV3-2 | NA | CASSQDATRRGETQYF | TGTGCCAGCAGCCAAGATGCAACCCGAAGAGGAGAGACCCAGTACTTC
TRBJ2-3 | TRBD2 | TRBV5-1 | NA | CASSLGLAGAGDTQYF | TGCGCCAGCAGCCTGGGACTAGCGGGAGCTGGGGATACGCAGTATTTT
TRBJ1-6 | NA | TRBV14 | NA | CASSQPGSGSPLHF | TGTGCCAGCAGCCAACCAGGGTCTGGATCACCCCTCCACTTT
TRBJ1-4 | TRBD1 | TRBV19 | few | CASSMTGGVEKLFF | TGTGCCAGTAGTATGACAGGGGGAGTTGAAAAACTGTTTTTT
TRBJ1-4 | NA | TRBV19 | NA | CASSTRRAVNEKLFF | TGTGCCAGTAGTACGCGAAGAGCCGTTAATGAAAAACTGTTTTTT
TRBJ2-1 | NA | TRBV10-3 | NA | CAISDSGLNEQFF | TGTGCCATCAGTGACTCCGGTCTCAATGAGCAGTTCTTC
TRBJ1-5 | NA | TRBV7-8 | once | CASSEGQYSNQPQHF | TGTGCCAGCAGCGAAGGACAGTATAGCAATCAGCCCCAGCATTTT
TRBJ2-3 | TRBD2 | TRBV7-2 | NA | CASSKLAGAVDTQYF | TGTGCCAGCAGCAAACTAGCGGGAGCCGTAGATACGCAGTATTTT
TRBJ1-1 | NA | TRBV29-1 | NA | CSVVQASPEAFF | TGCAGCGTTGTGCAGGCGAGCCCTGAAGCTTTCTTT
TRBJ1-1 | NA | TRBV9 | NA | CASSGGGGDDTEAFF | TGTGCCAGCAGCGGAGGAGGGGGGGACGACACTGAAGCTTTCTTT
TRBJ2-2 | TRBD1 | TRBV7-2 | once | CASSLFGTGIPGELFF | TGTGCCAGCAGCTTGTTTGGGACAGGGATCCCCGGGGAGCTGTTTTTT
TRBJ1-1 | TRBD1 | TRBV2 | NA | CASRRTGSTPRAFF | TGTGCCAGCAGACGGACAGGGAGCACACCACGAGCTTTCTTT
TRBJ1-2 | TRBD1 | TRBV5-1 | NA | CASNLPGQGGYTF | TGCGCCAGCAACCTCCCCGGACAGGGGGGCTACACCTTC
TRBJ2-3 | TRBD2 | TRBV28 | NA | CASSSLAGPGDTQYF | TGTGCCAGCAGTTCCCTAGCGGGCCCTGGAGATACGCAGTATTTT
TRBJ1-5 | NA | TRBV2 | NA | CASSDGSRNQPQHF | TGTGCCAGCAGTGATGGCTCCCGCAATCAGCCCCAGCATTTT
TRBJ1-3 | TRBD1 | TRBV6-5 | once | CASKWTGLGNTIYF | TGTGCCAGCAAGTGGACAGGGCTCGGAAACACCATATATTTT
TRBJ2-1 | TRBD1 | TRBV4-1 | NA | CASSQEDRGTNEQFF | TGCGCCAGCAGCCAAGAGGACAGGGGAACAAATGAGCAGTTCTTC
TRBJ1-1 | NA | TRBV9 | NA | CASSGGGYSEAFF | TGTGCCAGCAGCGGCGGGGGGTATTCTGAAGCTTTCTTT
TRBJ1-2 | NA | TRBV5-1 | NA | CASSLASMGLGRRVGYTF | TGCGCCAGCAGCTTGGCCTCAATGGGCTTGGGCAGGAGGGTTGGCTACACCTTC
TRBJ1-1 | TRBD1 | TRBV24-1 | NA | CATSDPRQGANEAFF | TGTGCCACCAGTGACCCCCGACAGGGGGCTAATGAAGCTTTCTTT
TRBJ2-5 | NA | TRBV11-3 | NA | CASSLDGGDWETQYF | TGTGCCAGCAGCTTAGATGGAGGGGATTGGGAGACCCAGTACTTC
TRBJ1-2 | NA | TRBV6-2/TRBV6-3 | NA | CASSMDIVYGYTF | TGTGCCAGCAGTATGGACATCGTCTATGGCTACACCTTC
TRBJ2-5 | TRBD1 | TRBV5-6 | NA | CASSLYRGIQETQYF | TGTGCCAGCAGCTTGTACAGGGGGATCCAAGAGACCCAGTACTTC
TRBJ2-1 | TRBD2 | TRBV2 | few | CASSAGFGAGGANEQFF | TGTGCCAGCAGTGCGGGCTTTGGAGCGGGAGGCGCCAATGAGCAGTTCTTC
TRBJ1-2 | NA | TRBV7-9 | NA | CASSLRGYGYTF | TGTGCCAGCAGCTTACGGGGCTATGGCTACACCTTC